This TCR beta chain was documented in a study of T cells in pancreatic ductal adenocarcinoma. Germline CDR1 and CDR2: ENHRY and SYGVKD. This CDR3 has 14 residues. V lost 10 bases and J lost 6; bases outside the gene matches: 10. Overall study results and limits: Blood clonality (roughly 0.072) did not differ significantly from tumor (about 0.112). Enrichment of CD45RO+ effector over naive T cells in tumors may bias clonality. Tumor samples had fewer productive templates and around 7.2-fold fewer unique clonotypes than blood.

The selected patients with pancreatic ductal adenocarcinoma had surgery but no neoadjuvant therapy. As to this clone: Antigen: not known.

Assay used: immunoSEQ multiplex PCR; TCRdb lists only in-frame clones, some missing. The profile shows roughly 100,000 clones, around 96% of them singletons. The receptor comes from a human donor with pancreatic ductal adenocarcinoma. The specimen sequenced was PBMCs. The chain joins TRBV10-3 to TRBJ2-1; 9 bases match TRBD2. CDR3 loop: CATSLAGEGNEQFF. CDR3 nucleotides: TGTGCCACCTCTTTAGCGGGAGAAGGCAATGAGCAGTTCTTC.